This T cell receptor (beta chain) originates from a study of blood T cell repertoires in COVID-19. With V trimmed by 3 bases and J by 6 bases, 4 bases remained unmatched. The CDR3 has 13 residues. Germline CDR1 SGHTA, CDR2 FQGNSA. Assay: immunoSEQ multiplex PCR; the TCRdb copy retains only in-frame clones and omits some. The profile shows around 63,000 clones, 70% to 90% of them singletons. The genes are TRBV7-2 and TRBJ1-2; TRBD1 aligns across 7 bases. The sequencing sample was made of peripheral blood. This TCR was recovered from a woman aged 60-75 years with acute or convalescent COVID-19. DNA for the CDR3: TGTGCCAGCAGCTTGACAGGGAACGATGGCTACACCTTC. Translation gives CASSLTGNDGYTF.